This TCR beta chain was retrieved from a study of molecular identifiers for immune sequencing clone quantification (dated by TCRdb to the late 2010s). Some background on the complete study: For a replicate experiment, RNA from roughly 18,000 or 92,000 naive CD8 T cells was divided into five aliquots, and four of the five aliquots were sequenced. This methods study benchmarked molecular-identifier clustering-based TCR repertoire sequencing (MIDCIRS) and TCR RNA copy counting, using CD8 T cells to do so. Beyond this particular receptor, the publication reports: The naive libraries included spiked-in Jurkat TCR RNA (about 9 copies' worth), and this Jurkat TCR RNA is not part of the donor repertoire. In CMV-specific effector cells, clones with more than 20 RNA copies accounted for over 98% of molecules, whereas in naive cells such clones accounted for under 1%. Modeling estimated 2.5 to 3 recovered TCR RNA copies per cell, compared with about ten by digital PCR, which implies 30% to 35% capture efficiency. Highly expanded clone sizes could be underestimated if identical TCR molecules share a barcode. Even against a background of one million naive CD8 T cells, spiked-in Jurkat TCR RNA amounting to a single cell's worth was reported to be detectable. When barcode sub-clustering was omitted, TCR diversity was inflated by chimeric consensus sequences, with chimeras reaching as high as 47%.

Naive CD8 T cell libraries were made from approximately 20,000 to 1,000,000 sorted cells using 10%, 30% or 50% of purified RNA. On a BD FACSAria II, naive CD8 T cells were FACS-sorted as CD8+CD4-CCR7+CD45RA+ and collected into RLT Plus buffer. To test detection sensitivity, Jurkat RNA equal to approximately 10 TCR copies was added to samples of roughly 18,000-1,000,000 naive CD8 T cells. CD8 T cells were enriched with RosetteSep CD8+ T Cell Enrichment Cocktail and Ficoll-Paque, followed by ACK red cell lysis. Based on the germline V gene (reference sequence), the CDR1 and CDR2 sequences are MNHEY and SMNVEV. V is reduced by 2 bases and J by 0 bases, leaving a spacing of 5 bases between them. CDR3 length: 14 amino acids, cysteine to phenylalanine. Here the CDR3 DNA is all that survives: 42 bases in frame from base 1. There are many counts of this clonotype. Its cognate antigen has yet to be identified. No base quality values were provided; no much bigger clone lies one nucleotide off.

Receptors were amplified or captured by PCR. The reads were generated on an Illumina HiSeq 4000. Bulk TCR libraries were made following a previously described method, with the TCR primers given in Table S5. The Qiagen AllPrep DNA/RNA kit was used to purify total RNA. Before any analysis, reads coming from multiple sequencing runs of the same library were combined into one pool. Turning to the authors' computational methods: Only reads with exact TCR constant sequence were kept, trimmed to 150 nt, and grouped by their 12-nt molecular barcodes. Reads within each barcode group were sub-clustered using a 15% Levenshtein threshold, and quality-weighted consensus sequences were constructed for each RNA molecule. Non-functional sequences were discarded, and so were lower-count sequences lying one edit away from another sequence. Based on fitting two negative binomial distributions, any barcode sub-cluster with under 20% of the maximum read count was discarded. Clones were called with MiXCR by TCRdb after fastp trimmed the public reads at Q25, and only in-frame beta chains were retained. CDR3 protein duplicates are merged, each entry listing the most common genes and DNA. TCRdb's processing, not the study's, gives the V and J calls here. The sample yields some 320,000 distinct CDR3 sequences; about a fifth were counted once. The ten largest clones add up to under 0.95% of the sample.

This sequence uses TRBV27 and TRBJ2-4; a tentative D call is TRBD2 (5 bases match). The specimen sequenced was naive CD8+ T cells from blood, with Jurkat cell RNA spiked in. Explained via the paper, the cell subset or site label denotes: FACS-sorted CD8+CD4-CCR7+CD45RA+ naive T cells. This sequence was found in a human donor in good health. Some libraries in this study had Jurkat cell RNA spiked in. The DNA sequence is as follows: TGTGCCAGCAGTTTAGCGGGAGCCAAAAACATTCAGTACTTC. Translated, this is CASSLAGAKNIQYF.